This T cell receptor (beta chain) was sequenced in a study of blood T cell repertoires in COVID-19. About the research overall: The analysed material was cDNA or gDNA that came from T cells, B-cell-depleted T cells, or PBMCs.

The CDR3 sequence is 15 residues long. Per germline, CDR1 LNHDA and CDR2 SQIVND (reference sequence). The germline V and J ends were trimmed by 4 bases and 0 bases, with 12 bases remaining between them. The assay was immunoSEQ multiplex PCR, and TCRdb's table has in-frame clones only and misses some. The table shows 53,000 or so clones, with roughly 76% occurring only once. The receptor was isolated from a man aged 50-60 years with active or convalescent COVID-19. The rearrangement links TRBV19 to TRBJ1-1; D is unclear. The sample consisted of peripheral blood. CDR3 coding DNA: TGTGCCAGTAGTACCCAGACAAATATGAACACTGAAGCTTTCTTT. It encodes CASSTQTNMNTEAFF.